A selection of T cell receptor beta chains follows, all from one sample in a study of response to subunit inactivated influenza vaccine. TCRdb independently ran MiXCR on the RT-PCR reads; one entry per CDR3 protein. The sample holds hundreds of thousands of distinct CDR3 sequences, about 7.6% seen once. Sequenced here: PBMCs from blood, sampled less than 30 months after vaccination. The receptors stem from a man between 50 and 69 years old who received an inactivated influenza vaccine. Each CDR3 is given with its conserved first and last residue. Each record gives: clone size, D gene, CDR3 length, V gene, J gene, CDR3 DNA, CDR3 protein. The D gene is left open where the match is weak. Rows may omit the clone size; those that give it use once, few, many or a size class.

>many|TRBD1|16|TRBV9|TRBJ2-2
TGTGCCAGCAGCACCCGAGGGACAGGGGGCACCGGGGAGCTGTTTTTT
CASSTRGTGGTGELFF
>NA|TRBD1|15|TRBV6-1|TRBJ2-3
TGTGCCAGCAACCCTACAGGGGGCGCGACAGATACGCAGTATTTT
CASNPTGGATDTQYF
>NA|NA|14|TRBV12-5|TRBJ1-3
TGTGCTGGCCGAGGAGGCGCCCCTGGAAACACCATATATTTT
CAGRGGAPGNTIYF
>few|NA|14|TRBV28|TRBJ2-7
TGTGCCAGCAGCTCAGGGACGGTACTCTACGAGCAGTACTTC
CASSSGTVLYEQYF
>few|NA|15|TRBV5-1|TRBJ1-3
TGCGCCAGCAGCCCCGGAATGGGTAGGGGAAACACCATATATTTT
CASSPGMGRGNTIYF
>few|TRBD1|14|TRBV18|TRBJ2-5
TGTGCCAGCTCACCACGACAGGGGAGAGAGACCCAGTACTTC
CASSPRQGRETQYF
>NA|NA|14|TRBV4-3|TRBJ2-3
TGCGACAGCAGCCAAGATTCTGGGAAAGATACGCAGTATTTT
CDSSQDSGKDTQYF
>few|NA|13|TRBV7-2|TRBJ2-1
TGTGCCAGCAGCTACACCCGGGACAATGAGCAGTTCTTC
CASSYTRDNEQFF
>NA|NA|14|TRBV12-3/TRBV12-4|TRBJ2-7
TGTGCCAGCAGTTTTCTCGGGAGAGGCTACGAGCAGTACTTC
CASSFLGRGYEQYF
>NA|NA|16|TRBV20-1|TRBJ2-1
TGCAGTGCCGCGGGAAGGGGGGGAGCACTAAACAATGAGCAGTTCTTC
CSAAGRGGALNNEQFF
>NA|TRBD2|14|TRBV20-1|TRBJ2-1
TGCAGTGCTCCTGGCTGGCGGGAGTACAATGAGCAGTTCTTC
CSAPGWREYNEQFF
>many|NA|16|TRBV6-2/TRBV6-3|TRBJ2-1
TGTGCCAGCAGTTATCTCACTGGGAGCTCCTACAATGAGCAGTTCTTC
CASSYLTGSSYNEQFF
>few|TRBD1|15|TRBV11-2|TRBJ1-4
TGTGCCAGCAGCCAAAAGACAGGGCCTAATGAAAAACTGTTTTTT
CASSQKTGPNEKLFF
>NA|NA|16|TRBV10-3|TRBJ2-5
TGTGCCATCAGTGAGTCTTTTCCTAGAATTGGAGAGACCCAGTACTTC
CAISESFPRIGETQYF
>NA|NA|13|TRBV6-2/TRBV6-3|TRBJ2-3
TGTGCCAGCAGTTACCGGGAGTGGGATACGCAGTATTTT
CASSYREWDTQYF
>NA|NA|16|TRBV5-1|TRBJ2-1
TGCGCCAGCAGCTTGGAGGGTAGGTGGGGGACCAATGAGCAGTTCTTC
CASSLEGRWGTNEQFF
>NA|TRBD2|16|TRBV4-3|TRBJ2-1
TGCGCCAGCAGCCCGACTAGCAGCGGTGGGTACAATGAGCAGTTCTTC
CASSPTSSGGYNEQFF
>NA|NA|15|TRBV5-1|TRBJ2-2
TGCGCCAGCAGGTCCCAGGGTAGAAACACCGGGGAGCTGTTTTTT
CASRSQGRNTGELFF
>many|TRBD2|15|TRBV5-1|TRBJ2-1
TGCGCCAGCAGCTCGGGACTAGCGGGGAACAATGAGCAGTTCTTC
CASSSGLAGNNEQFF
>few|TRBD1|16|TRBV5-1|TRBJ2-2
TGCGCCAGCAGCAGACAGGGGGTTGGGGACACCGGGGAGCTGTTTTTT
CASSRQGVGDTGELFF
>NA|NA|11|TRBV12-3/TRBV12-4|TRBJ2-1
TGTGCCAGCAGTTTAGGTTTATCTCCGTTCTTC
CASSLGLSPFF
>many|TRBD1|14|TRBV18|TRBJ1-6
TGTGCCAGCTCACCTAGACAGGGAAATTCACCCCTCCACTTT
CASSPRQGNSPLHF
>few|NA|15|TRBV7-2|TRBJ2-2
TGTGCCAGCAGCCCACACCCCGCAGGCACCGGGGAGCTGTTTTTT
CASSPHPAGTGELFF
>few|NA|11|TRBV29-1|TRBJ1-1
TGCAGCGTGAGCAGGGGTATAGAAGCTTTCTTT
CSVSRGIEAFF
>few|NA|13|TRBV5-5|TRBJ2-5
TGTGCCAGCAGCGCCCGACCCGAAGAGACCCAGTACTTC
CASSARPEETQYF
>few|TRBD2|19|TRBV4-1|TRBJ2-1
TGCGCCAGCAGCCAGCCGGGACTAGCGGGGGATAGCTCCTACAATGAGCAGTTCTTC
CASSQPGLAGDSSYNEQFF
>many|NA|16|TRBV3-1|TRBJ1-4
TGTGCCAGCAGCCAAGGGGGGACTCCGGCGAAAGAAAAACTGTTTTTT
CASSQGGTPAKEKLFF
>many|NA|14|TRBV5-5|TRBJ2-3
TGTGCCAGCAGTCTCCCCTCCCGGGGGGATACGCAGTATTTT
CASSLPSRGDTQYF
>many|TRBD1|15|TRBV7-2|TRBJ1-4
TGTGCCAGCAGCCCGACCGGGACAGGGTCGGAAAAACTGTTTTTT
CASSPTGTGSEKLFF
>few|TRBD2|12|TRBV20-1|TRBJ2-1
TGCAGTGCTAGAGATATAGCGGGCCAAGCATTCTTC
CSARDIAGQAFF
>few|TRBD1|16|TRBV15|TRBJ2-7
TGTGCCACCAGCAGAGATGGGGTGGGACAGGGGCACGAGCAGTACTTC
CATSRDGVGQGHEQYF
>few|NA|13|TRBV6-2/TRBV6-3|TRBJ2-1
TGTGCCAGCAGTTACAAGGTCGACGGTGAGCAGTTCTTC
CASSYKVDGEQFF
>few|NA|15|TRBV25-1|TRBJ2-1
TGTGCCAGCCCCAAAGAGGGGGAGCAGGACGATGAGCAGTTCTTC
CASPKEGEQDDEQFF
>many|TRBD1|15|TRBV12-3/TRBV12-4|TRBJ1-1
TGTGCCAGCAGTCCAGGACAGGGGAGGAGCACTGAAGCTTTCTTT
CASSPGQGRSTEAFF
>NA|TRBD2|15|TRBV29-1|TRBJ2-5
TGCAGCTCGGGCCCCGGGACTAGCAAACAAGAGACCCAGTACTTC
CSSGPGTSKQETQYF
>few|NA|14|TRBV24-1|TRBJ2-3
TGTGCCACCAGTGATTCGGCTAGCACAGATACGCAGTATTTT
CATSDSASTDTQYF
>many|TRBD1|16|TRBV5-1|TRBJ2-2
TGCGCCAGCAGCTTGGAGACAGGGACCAACACCGGGGAGCTGTTTTTT
CASSLETGTNTGELFF
>few|TRBD1|12|TRBV28|TRBJ1-1
TGTGCCAGCAGGTCAGGGGGTTCTGAAGCTTTCTTT
CASRSGGSEAFF
>NA|NA|15|TRBV7-6|TRBJ2-7
TGTGCCAGCAGCTTACTACAGGACGGGCCCTACGAGCAGTACTTC
CASSLLQDGPYEQYF
>NA|NA|14|TRBV14|TRBJ2-5
TGTGCCAGCAGCCAAGTCGCTACCGTAGAGACCCAGTACTTC
CASSQVATVETQYF
>NA|TRBD1|16|TRBV11-2|TRBJ2-1
TGTGCCAGCAGCCCGAGAGACAGGGGGTCCTACAATGAGCAGTTCTTC
CASSPRDRGSYNEQFF
>few|NA|13|TRBV5-1|TRBJ1-1
TGCGCCAGCATGGTGGGTCGGAACACTGAAGCTTTCTTT
CASMVGRNTEAFF
>NA|TRBD2|15|TRBV7-2|TRBJ2-7
TGTGCCAGCAGCGTAACCGGGACTAATTTCCACGAGCAGTACTTC
CASSVTGTNFHEQYF
>NA|NA|21|TRBV11-3|TRBJ2-1
TGTGCCAGCAGCTCCTGGACGTCGGACTTAACAGAAATACGCTCCTACAATGAGCAGTTCTTC
CASSSWTSDLTEIRSYNEQFF
>NA|NA|18|TRBV7-2|TRBJ2-3
TGTGCCAGCAGCTTAGCCCGCATCTTTTCGGGGGACACAGATACGCAGTATTTT
CASSLARIFSGDTDTQYF
>few|NA|12|TRBV20-1|TRBJ1-2
TGCAGTGCTAGGACTCCCGACCCCCGAATCACCTTC
CSARTPDPRITF
>NA|NA|14|TRBV5-6|TRBJ2-7
TGTGCCAGCAGCTGGGGGTCCAGGACCTACGAGCAGTACTTC
CASSWGSRTYEQYF
>many|NA|12|TRBV12-3/TRBV12-4|TRBJ2-2
TGTGCCGGAGGGATGAACACCGGGGAGCTGTTTTTT
CAGGMNTGELFF
>few|NA|15|TRBV12-3/TRBV12-4|TRBJ1-5
TGTGCCAGCAGCGTCCGAAAGGGGTTCGATCAGCCCCAGCATTTT
CASSVRKGFDQPQHF
>NA|TRBD2|14|TRBV7-9|TRBJ2-2
TGTGCCAGCAGCTCGGGACTAGCGACCGGGGAGCTGTTTTTT
CASSSGLATGELFF
>NA|NA|16|TRBV5-1|TRBJ2-3
TGCGCCAGCAGCGAATTAACAGGACTGAGCACAGATACGCAGTATTTT
CASSELTGLSTDTQYF
>many|NA|14|TRBV12-3/TRBV12-4|TRBJ1-1
TGTGCCAGCAGTCGGGACACTACGAACACTGAAGCTTTCTTT
CASSRDTTNTEAFF
>many|TRBD2|19|TRBV24-1|TRBJ2-2
TGTGCCACCAGTGATTTTTCTAGCGGGAGGGATTCGAACACCGGGGAGCTGTTTTTT
CATSDFSSGRDSNTGELFF
>many|NA|15|TRBV14|TRBJ2-4
TGTGCCAGCAGCCACCCACAGGGGGGGAAAAACATTCAGTACTTC
CASSHPQGGKNIQYF
>many|NA|14|TRBV21-1|TRBJ1-5
TGTGCCGTCCAAACCGATTTTGGCAATCAGCCCCAGCATTTT
CAVQTDFGNQPQHF